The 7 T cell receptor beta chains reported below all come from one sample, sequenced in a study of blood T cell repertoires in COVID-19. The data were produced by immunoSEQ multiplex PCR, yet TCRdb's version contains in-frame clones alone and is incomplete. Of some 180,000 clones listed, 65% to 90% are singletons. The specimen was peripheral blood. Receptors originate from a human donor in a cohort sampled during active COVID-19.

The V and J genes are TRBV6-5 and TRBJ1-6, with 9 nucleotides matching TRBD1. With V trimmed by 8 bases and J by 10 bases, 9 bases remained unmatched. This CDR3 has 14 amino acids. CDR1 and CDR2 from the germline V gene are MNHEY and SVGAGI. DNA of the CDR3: TGTGCCAGCTGCCCCGGGACAGGGAACTCACCCCTCCACTTT. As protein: CASCPGTGNSPLHF.

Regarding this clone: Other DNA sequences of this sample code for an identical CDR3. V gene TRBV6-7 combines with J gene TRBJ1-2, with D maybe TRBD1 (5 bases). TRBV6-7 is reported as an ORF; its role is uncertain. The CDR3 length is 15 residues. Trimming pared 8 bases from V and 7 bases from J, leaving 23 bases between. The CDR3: CASQVSGSSTCGYTF. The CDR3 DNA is TGTGCCAGCCAAGTCTCAGGGTCTTCAACGTGTGGCTACACCTTC.

The CDR3 here is CASSSGAGDYGYTF. CDR3 DNA sequence: TGTGCCAGCAGCTCCGGAGCCGGGGACTATGGCTACACCTTC. The chain is built from TRBV6-5 and TRBJ1-2; D remains ambiguous. The CDR3 consists of 14 residues. V was cut by 6 bases and J by 3 bases, with 14 bases left in between. Germline loops: CDR1 MNHEY, CDR2 SVGAGI.

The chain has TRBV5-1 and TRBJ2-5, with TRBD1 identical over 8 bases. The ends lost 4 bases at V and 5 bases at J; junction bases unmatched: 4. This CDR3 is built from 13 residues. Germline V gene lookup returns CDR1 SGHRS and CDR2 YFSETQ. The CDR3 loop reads CASSKDRAETQYF. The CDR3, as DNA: TGCGCCAGCAGCAAGGACAGGGCTGAGACCCAGTACTTC.

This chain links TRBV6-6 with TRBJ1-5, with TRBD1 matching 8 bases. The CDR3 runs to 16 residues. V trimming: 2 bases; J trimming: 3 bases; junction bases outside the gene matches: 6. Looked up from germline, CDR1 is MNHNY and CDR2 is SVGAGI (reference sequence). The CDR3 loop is CASSYRTGYNNQPQHF. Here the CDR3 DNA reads TGTGCCAGCAGTTACAGGACAGGGTATAACAATCAGCCCCAGCATTTT.

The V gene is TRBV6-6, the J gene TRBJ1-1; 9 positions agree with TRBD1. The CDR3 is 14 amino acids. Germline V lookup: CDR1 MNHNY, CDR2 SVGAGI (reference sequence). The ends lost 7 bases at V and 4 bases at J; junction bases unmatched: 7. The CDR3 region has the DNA TGTGCCAGCAATACAGGGGGCGGCGGCACTGAAGCTTTCTTT. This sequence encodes CASNTGGGGTEAFF.

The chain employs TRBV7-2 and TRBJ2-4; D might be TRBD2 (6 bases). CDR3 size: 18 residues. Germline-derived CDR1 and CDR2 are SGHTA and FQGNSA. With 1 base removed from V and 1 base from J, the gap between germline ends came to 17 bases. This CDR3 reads CASSLVGGSKAAKNIQYF. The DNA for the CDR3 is TGTGCCAGCAGCTTAGTCGGAGGGAGTAAAGCGGCCAAAAACATTCAGTACTTC.